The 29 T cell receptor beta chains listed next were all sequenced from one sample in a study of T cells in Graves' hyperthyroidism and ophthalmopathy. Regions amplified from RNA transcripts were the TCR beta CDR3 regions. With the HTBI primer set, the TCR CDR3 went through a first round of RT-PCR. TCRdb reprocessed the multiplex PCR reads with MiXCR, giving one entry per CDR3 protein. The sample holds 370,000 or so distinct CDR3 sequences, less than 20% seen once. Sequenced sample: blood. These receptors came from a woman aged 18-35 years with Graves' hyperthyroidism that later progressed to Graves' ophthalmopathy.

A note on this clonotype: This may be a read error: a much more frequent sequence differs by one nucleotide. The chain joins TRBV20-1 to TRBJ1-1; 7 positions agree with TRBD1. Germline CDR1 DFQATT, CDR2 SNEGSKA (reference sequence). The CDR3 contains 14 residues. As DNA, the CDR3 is TGCAGTGCCCGAAGGAACAGGGGTGGCACTGGAGCTTTCTTT. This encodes CSARRNRGGTGAFF.

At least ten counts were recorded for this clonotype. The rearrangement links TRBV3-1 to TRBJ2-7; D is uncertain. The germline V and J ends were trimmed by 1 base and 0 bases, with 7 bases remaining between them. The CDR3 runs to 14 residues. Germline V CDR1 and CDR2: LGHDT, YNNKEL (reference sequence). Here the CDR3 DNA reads TGTGCCAGCAGCCAAGGACACCCCTCCTACGAGCAGTACTTC. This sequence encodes CASSQGHPSYEQYF.

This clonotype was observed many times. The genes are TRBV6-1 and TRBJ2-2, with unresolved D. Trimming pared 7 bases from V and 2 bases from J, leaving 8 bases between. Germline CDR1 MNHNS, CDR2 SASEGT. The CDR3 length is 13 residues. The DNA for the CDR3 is TGTGCCAGCAAGGATGCTAACACCGGGGAGCTGTTTTTT. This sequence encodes CASKDANTGELFF.

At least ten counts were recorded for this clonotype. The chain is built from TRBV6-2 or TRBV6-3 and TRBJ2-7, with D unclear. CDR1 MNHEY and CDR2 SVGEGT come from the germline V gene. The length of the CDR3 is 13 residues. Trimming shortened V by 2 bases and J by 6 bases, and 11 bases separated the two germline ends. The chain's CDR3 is CASSYPPRAEQYF. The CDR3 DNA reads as TGTGCCAGCAGTTACCCCCCGCGAGCCGAGCAGTACTTC.

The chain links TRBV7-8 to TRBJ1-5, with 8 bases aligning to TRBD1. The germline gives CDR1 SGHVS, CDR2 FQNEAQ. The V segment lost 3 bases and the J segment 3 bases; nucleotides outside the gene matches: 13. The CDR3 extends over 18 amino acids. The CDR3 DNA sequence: TGTGCCAGCAGCTTTGACCGATTCCGGACAGGGCCCAATCAGCCCCAGCATTTT. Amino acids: CASSFDRFRTGPNQPQHF.

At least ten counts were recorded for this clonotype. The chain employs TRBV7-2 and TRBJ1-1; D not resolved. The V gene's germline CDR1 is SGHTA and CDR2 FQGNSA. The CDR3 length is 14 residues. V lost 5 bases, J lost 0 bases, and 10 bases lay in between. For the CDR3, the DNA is TGTGCCAGCAGCCTGGGAGGAGTGAACACTGAAGCTTTCTTT. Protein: CASSLGGVNTEAFF.

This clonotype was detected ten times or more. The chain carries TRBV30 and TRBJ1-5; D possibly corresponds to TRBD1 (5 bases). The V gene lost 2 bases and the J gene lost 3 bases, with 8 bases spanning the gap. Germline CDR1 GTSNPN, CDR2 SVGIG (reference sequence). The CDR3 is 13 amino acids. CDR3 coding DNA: TGTGCCTGGAGTCAACAGGACAATCAGCCCCAGCATTTT. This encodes CAWSQQDNQPQHF.

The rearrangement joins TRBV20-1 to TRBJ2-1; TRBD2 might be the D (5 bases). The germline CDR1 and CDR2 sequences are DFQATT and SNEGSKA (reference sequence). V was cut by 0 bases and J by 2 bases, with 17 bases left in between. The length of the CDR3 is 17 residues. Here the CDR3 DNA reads TGCAGTGCTAGAGACAGTGGTGGACTGACCGCCTACAATGAGCAGTTCTTC. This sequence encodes CSARDSGGLTAYNEQFF.

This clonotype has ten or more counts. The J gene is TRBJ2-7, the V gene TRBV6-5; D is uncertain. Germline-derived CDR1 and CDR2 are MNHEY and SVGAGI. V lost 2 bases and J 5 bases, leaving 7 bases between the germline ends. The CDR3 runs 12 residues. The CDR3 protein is CASSYVAHEQYF. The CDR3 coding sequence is TGTGCCAGCAGTTACGTCGCCCACGAGCAGTACTTC.

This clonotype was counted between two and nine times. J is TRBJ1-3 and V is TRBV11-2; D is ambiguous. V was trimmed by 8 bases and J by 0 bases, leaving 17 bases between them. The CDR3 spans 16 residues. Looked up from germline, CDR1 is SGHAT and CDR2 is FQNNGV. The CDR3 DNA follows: TGTGCCAGCGGTCCCCAAGAGCAGCGCTCTGGAAACACCATATATTTT. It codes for CASGPQEQRSGNTIYF.

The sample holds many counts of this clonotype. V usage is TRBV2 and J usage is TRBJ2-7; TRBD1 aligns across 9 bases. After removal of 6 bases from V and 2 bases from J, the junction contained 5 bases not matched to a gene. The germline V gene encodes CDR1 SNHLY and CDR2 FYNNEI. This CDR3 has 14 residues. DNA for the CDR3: TGTGCCAGCAGCAGACAGGGGGACCCCTACGAGCAGTACTTC. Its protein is CASSRQGDPYEQYF. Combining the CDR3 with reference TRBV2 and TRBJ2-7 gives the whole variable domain EPEVTQTPSHQVTQMGQEVILRCVPISNHLYFYWYRQILGQKVEFLVSFYNNEISEKSEIFDDQFSVERPDGSNFTLKIRSTKLEDSAMYFCASSRQGDPYEQYFGPGTRLTVT.

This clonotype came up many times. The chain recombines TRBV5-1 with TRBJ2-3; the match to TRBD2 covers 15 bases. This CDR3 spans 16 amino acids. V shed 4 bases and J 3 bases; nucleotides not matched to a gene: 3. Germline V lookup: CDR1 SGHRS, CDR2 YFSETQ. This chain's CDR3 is CASSPGLAGGTDTQYF. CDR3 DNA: TGCGCCAGCAGCCCAGGACTAGCGGGAGGGACAGATACGCAGTATTTT.

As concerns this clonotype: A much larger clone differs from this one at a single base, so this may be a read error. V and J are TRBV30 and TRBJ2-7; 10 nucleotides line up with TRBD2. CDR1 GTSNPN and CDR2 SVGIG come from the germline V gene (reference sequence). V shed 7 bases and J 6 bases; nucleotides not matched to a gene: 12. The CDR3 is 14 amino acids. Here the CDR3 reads CALRAGGPRAEQYF. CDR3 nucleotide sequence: TGTGCCTTACGAGCGGGAGGGCCAAGGGCCGAGCAGTACTTC. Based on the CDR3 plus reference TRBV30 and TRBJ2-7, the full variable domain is SQTIHQWPATLVQPVGSPLSLECTVEGTSNPNLYWYRQAAGRGLQLLFYSVGIGQISSEVPQNLSASRPQDRQFILSSKKLLLSDSGFYLCALRAGGPRAEQYFGPGTRLTVT.

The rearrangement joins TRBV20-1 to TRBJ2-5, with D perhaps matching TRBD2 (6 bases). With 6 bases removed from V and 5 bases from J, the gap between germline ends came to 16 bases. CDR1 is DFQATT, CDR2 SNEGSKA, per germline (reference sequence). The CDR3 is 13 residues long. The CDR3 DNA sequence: TGCAGTGCGGCGGACCCAGGGAGGGAGACCCAGTACTTC. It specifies CSAADPGRETQYF.

The CDR3 reads CASSLTGALTNEKLFF. In nucleotides, the CDR3 is TGTGCCAGCAGCTTGACAGGGGCGCTCACTAATGAAAAACTGTTTTTT. This chain connects TRBV5-4 to TRBJ1-4; the match to TRBD1 covers 7 bases. Unmatched junction bases numbered 5, after V lost 1 base and J lost 2 bases. Germline V gene data show CDR1 as SGHNT and CDR2 as YYREEE (reference sequence). This CDR3 is 16 amino acids long.

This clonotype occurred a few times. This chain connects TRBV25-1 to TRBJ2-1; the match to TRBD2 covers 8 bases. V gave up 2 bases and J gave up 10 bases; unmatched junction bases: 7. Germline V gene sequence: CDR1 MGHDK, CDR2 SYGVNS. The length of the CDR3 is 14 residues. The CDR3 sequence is CASSEGLAGAEQFF. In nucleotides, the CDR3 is TGTGCCAGCAGTGAAGGACTAGCAGGGGCCGAGCAGTTCTTC.

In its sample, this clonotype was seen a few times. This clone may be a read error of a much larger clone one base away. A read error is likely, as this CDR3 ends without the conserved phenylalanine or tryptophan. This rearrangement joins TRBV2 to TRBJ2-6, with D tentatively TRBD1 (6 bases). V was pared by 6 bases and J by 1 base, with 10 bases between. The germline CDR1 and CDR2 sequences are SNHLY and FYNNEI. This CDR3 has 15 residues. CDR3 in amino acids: CASRWGRSGANVLTL. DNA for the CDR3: TGTGCCAGCAGATGGGGGCGTTCTGGGGCCAACGTCCTGACTCTC.

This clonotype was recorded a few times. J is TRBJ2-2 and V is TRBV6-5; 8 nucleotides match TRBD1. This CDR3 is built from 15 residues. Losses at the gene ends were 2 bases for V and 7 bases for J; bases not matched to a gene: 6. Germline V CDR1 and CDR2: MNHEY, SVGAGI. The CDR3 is CASSYGAGGFGELFF. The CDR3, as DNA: TGTGCCAGCAGTTACGGGGCAGGGGGCTTCGGGGAGCTGTTTTTT.

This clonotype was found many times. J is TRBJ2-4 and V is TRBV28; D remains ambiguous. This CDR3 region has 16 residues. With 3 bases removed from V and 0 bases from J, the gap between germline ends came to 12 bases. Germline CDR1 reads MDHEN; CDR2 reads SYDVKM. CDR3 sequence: CASSFGLILAKNIQYF. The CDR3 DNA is TGTGCCAGCAGTTTTGGCCTGATCCTAGCCAAAAACATTCAGTACTTC.

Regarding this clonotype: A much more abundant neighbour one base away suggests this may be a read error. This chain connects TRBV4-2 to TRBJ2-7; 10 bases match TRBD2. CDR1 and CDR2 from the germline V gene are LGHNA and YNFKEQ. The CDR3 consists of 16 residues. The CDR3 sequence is CASSQGQTSGSYEEYF. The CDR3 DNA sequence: TGTGCCAGCAGCCAAGGTCAGACTAGCGGGTCGTACGAGGAGTACTTC.

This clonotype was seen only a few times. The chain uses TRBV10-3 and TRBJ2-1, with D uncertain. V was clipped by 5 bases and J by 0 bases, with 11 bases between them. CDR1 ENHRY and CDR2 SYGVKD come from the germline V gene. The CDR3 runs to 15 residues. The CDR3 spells CAISQTLNSYNEQFF. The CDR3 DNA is TGTGCCATCAGTCAAACATTAAACTCCTACAATGAGCAGTTCTTC.

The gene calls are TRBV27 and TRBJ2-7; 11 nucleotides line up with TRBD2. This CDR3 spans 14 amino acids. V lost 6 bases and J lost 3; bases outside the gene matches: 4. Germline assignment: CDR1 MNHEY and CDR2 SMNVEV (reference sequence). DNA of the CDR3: TGTGCCAGCAGGCTCACTAGCGGGAGCTACGAGCAGTACTTC. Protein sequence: CASRLTSGSYEQYF.

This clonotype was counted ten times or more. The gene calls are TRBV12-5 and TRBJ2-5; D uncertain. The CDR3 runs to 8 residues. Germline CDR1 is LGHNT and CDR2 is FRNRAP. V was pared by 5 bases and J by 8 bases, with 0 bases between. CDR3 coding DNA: TGTGCTAGTGGTACCCAGTACTTC. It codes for CASGTQYF.

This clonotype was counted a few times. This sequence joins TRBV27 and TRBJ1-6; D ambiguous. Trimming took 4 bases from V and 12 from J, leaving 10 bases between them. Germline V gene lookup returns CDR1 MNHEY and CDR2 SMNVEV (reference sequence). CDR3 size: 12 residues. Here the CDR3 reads CASSSRLGPLHF. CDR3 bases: TGTGCCAGCAGTTCTCGTCTGGGACCCCTCCACTTT.

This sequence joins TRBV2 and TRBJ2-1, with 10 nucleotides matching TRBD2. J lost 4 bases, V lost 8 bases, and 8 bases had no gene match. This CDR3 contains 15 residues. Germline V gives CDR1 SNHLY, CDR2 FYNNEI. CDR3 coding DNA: TGTGCCAGCGCAAGCGGGAGGGCCCATTACAATGAGCAGTTCTTC. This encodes CASASGRAHYNEQFF.

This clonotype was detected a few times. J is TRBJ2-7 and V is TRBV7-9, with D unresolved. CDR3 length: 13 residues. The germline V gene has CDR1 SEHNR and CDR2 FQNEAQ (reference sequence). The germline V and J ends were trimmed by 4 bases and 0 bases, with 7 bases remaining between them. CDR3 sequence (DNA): TGTGCCAGCAGCTCCGTAAGCTCCTACGAGCAGTACTTC. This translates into CASSSVSSYEQYF. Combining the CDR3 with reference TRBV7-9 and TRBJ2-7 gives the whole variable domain DTGVSQNPRHKITKRGQNVTFRCDPISEHNRLYWYRQTLGQGPEFLTYFQNEAQLEKSRLLSDRFSAERPKGSFSTLEIQRTEQGDSAMYLCASSSVSSYEQYFGPGTRLTVT.

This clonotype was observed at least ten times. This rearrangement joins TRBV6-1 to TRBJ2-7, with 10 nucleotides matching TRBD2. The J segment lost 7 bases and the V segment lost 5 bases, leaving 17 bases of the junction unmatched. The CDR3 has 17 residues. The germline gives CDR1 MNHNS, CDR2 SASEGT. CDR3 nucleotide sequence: TGTGCCAGCAGTCCCCCAAGCGGGAGGGCGATCTACGCTGAGCAGTACTTC. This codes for CASSPPSGRAIYAEQYF.

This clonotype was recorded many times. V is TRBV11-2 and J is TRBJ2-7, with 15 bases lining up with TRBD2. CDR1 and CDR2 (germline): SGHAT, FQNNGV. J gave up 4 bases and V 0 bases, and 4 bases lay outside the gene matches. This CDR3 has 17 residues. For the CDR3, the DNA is TGTGCCAGCAGCTTAGATCTTGGGACTAGCGGGAGGTACGAGCAGTACTTC. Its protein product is CASSLDLGTSGRYEQYF.

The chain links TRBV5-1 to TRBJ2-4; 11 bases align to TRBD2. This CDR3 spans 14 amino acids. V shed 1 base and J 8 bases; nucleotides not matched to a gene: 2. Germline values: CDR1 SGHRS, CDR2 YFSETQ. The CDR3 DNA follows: TGCGCCAGCAGCTTGACTAGCGGGAGCGACATTCAGTACTTC. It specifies CASSLTSGSDIQYF.